This TCR beta chain was captured in a study of vaccination effects on CD4 cells after COVID-19. Across the study: At 16 days and one week before vaccination, a couple of convalescent patients gave samples. Findings and limits, study-wide: Convalescents' spike-reactive clones after vaccination were mainly made up of new clones that the vaccine induced.

Concerning this clone itself: What it recognizes is unknown.

The CDR3 totals 19 residues. The V and J ends lost 4 bases and 8 bases, in that order; junction bases with no gene match: 18. Germline CDR1 and CDR2: SGHAT and FQNNGV. In the ViraFEST assay, antigen-specific CD4+ clonotypes were identified by expansion after peptide-pool stimulation. A 10-day culture period preceded the isolation of CD4+ T cells. It was between March and December 2020 that the person had a SARS-CoV-2 infection confirmed by PCR. Sequencing used immunoSEQ multiplex PCR; TCRdb keeps in-frame clones, though not all of them. In the table there are under 70,000 clones, 75% to 85% of which are singletons.

The specimen was CD4+ T cells from PBMCs cultured with HIV peptides, collected before COVID-19 vaccination. Subset of the sample: HIV-1 Nef peptide pool negative control/reference culture. The receptor was derived from a human donor who had a prior SARS-CoV-2 infection. The chain employs TRBV11-2 and TRBJ2-1, with TRBD2 matching 12 bases. CDR3 residues: CASSSGWLAGGPMRHEQFF. The CDR3, as DNA: TGTGCCAGCAGCTCCGGGTGGCTAGCGGGGGGGCCCATGCGGCATGAGCAGTTCTTC.